Listed below are T cell receptor beta chains from one sample, sequenced in a study of PD-1 blockade in classical Hodgkin lymphoma. Some clones are missing from TCRdb's copy, which holds only in-frame ones; the method was immunoSEQ multiplex PCR. The sample has about 21,000 clones; 85% to 90% are singletons. Sequencing was done on a sample of CD8+ T cells from blood. The receptors were gathered from a human donor with classical Hodgkin lymphoma. Both conserved end residues are part of each CDR3. A D gene is named only where the DNA matches it firmly. The size of a clone is reported for some rows only, either as once, few or many, or as a class for expanded clones.

>13|.|.|TRBJ2-7|TRBV2
TGTGCCAGCAGTGATCAACGCGGGATCGAGCAGTACTTC
CASSDQRGIEQYF
>14|.|.|TRBJ1-2|TRBV6-5
TGTGCCAGCAGTTACGGTCGGGGGGGGTATGGCTACACCTTC
CASSYGRGGYGYTF
>17|few|.|TRBJ1-1|TRBV4-2
TGTGCCAGCAGCCAAGCGGGGACCGACTACATGAACACTGAAGCTTTCTTT
CASSQAGTDYMNTEAFF
>12|.|.|TRBJ1-5|TRBV2
TGTGCCAGCAGCAGTGAAAGGGACTCAGAGCATTTT
CASSSERDSEHF
>16|.|.|TRBJ2-3|TRBV11-2
TGTGCCAGCAGCTTAGGGGTTAGCGACCACACAGATACGCAGTATTTT
CASSLGVSDHTDTQYF
>13|once|.|TRBJ2-1|TRBV7-9
TGTGCCAGCAGCTTGACTAGTCCCAATGAGCAGTTCTTC
CASSLTSPNEQFF
>16|once|.|TRBJ1-2|TRBV1
TGCACCAGCAGCCAAGATCCCTACCTCCTAAGAGAGGGCTACACCTTC
CTSSQDPYLLREGYTF
>16|.|TRBD2|TRBJ2-7|TRBV4-3
TGCGCCAGCAGCCAAGATATGGGACTAGCGGGTTACGAGCAGTACTTC
CASSQDMGLAGYEQYF
>12|.|.|TRBJ2-3|TRBV29-1
TGCAGCGTTTACGACTTCACAGATACGCAGTATTTT
CSVYDFTDTQYF
>10|.|.|TRBJ2-1|TRBV13
TGTGCCAGCAGCTTAGATGAGCAGTTCTTC
CASSLDEQFF
>14|.|.|TRBJ2-7|TRBV5-1
TGCGCCAGCAGCTTGGAGGACGGAACCTACGAGCAGTACTTC
CASSLEDGTYEQYF
>12|.|.|TRBJ2-7|TRBV18
TGTGCCAGCTCACCAGGCTCCTACGAGCAGTACTTC
CASSPGSYEQYF
>14|.|TRBD2|TRBJ2-7|TRBV29-1
TGCAGCGTTGAAAAGCGGGACGATTCCTACGAGCAGTACTTC
CSVEKRDDSYEQYF
>14|.|.|TRBJ2-7|TRBV7-2
TGTGCCAGCAGCCCCCAGGGACTCTATTACGAGCAGTACTTC
CASSPQGLYYEQYF
>13|.|.|TRBJ2-7|TRBV30
TGTGCCTGGAGTGTAGGGGCCTCCTACGAGCAGTACTTC
CAWSVGASYEQYF
>13|.|.|TRBJ2-5|TRBV7-9
TGTGCCAGCACCGGGACTGGTCAAGAGACCCAGTACTTC
CASTGTGQETQYF
>15|.|.|TRBJ1-1|TRBV7-8
TGTGCCAGCAGCTTAGCCTACGCGGGCAACACTGAAGCTTTCTTT
CASSLAYAGNTEAFF
>14|.|.|TRBJ2-7|TRBV11-2
TGTGCCAGCAGCTTAGTCTCCAGCTCCTACGAGCAGTACTTC
CASSLVSSSYEQYF
>17|.|TRBD1|TRBJ1-4|TRBV19
TGTGCCAGTAGAGGGACAGGGGGCAGGTGGGCTAATGAAAAACTGTTTTTT
CASRGTGGRWANEKLFF
>17|once|.|TRBJ1-2|TRBV5-6
TGTGCCAGCAGCTCCCGGGCGATTTTGCTGGATAACTATGGCTACACCTTC
CASSSRAILLDNYGYTF
>13|.|.|TRBJ2-5|TRBV25-1
TGTGCCAGTGCCGGGGCAGTACAAGAGACCCAGTACTTC
CASAGAVQETQYF
>13|.|.|TRBJ2-1|TRBV27
TGTGCCAGCAGTTTATCGGCCTCGAATGAGCAGTTCTTC
CASSLSASNEQFF
>15|.|TRBD1|TRBJ2-7|TRBV7-9
TGTGCCAGCAGCTTTCGGGACAGGGTGTTCTACGAGCAGTACTTC
CASSFRDRVFYEQYF
>14|.|TRBD2|TRBJ2-3|TRBV5-5
TGTGCCAGCAGCCGAACTAGCGGCACAGATACGCAGTATTTT
CASSRTSGTDTQYF
>13|.|.|TRBJ1-2|TRBV7-9
TGTGCCAGCAGCTTAGGAGGGAACTATGGCTACACCTTC
CASSLGGNYGYTF
>16|.|.|TRBJ1-2|TRBV18
TGTGCCAGCTCATCATATTTACAGGGCTCTCTCTATGGCTACACCTTC
CASSSYLQGSLYGYTF
>15|few|.|TRBJ1-3|TRBV7-9
TGTGCCAGCAGCGCGGGACCGGCCTCTGGAAACACCATATATTTT
CASSAGPASGNTIYF
>18|.|TRBD2|TRBJ2-1|TRBV9
TGTGCCAGCAGCGTAGAAGGGACTAGCGGGGGGGCGTCGGATGAGCAGTTCTTC
CASSVEGTSGGASDEQFF
>10|.|.|TRBJ2-3|TRBV7-9
TGCGCTTCGGCGGGAGATACGCAGTATTTT
CASAGDTQYF
>14|.|.|TRBJ2-3|TRBV7-9
TGTGCCAGCAGCCCCCAGACTAGCACAGATACGCAGTATTTT
CASSPQTSTDTQYF
>16|.|.|TRBJ2-1|TRBV11-2
TGTGCCAGCAGTTCACGCCGGGTCACCGCTTTGGATGAGCAGTTCTTC
CASSSRRVTALDEQFF
>16|once|.|TRBJ2-2|TRBV25-1
TGTGCCAGCAGTGAATCAAAGAGCGCGAACACCGGGGAGCTGTTTTTT
CASSESKSANTGELFF
>15|.|.|TRBJ2-3|TRBV9
TGTGCCAGCAGCGTAGTGGCCTTCCCCCAAGATACGCAGTATTTT
CASSVVAFPQDTQYF
>13|.|TRBD1|TRBJ2-1|TRBV19
TGTGCCAGTAGTATAGTTCGGGACAGGCCAAAGTTCTTC
CASSIVRDRPKFF
>12|.|.|TRBJ2-7|TRBV7-9
TGTGCCAGCAGCTGGGCTACCTACGAGCAGTACTTC
CASSWATYEQYF
>15|.|TRBD1|TRBJ2-7|TRBV28
TGTGCCAGCAGTTCTCCGGGACAGGGGCTGAGGGAGCAGTACTTC
CASSSPGQGLREQYF
>13|.|.|TRBJ2-7|TRBV6-5
TGTGCCAGCAGTTACGTGGCAGCGAACGAGCAGTACTTC
CASSYVAANEQYF
>18|.|TRBD1|TRBJ2-2|TRBV19
TGTGCCAGTAGTGCTCTAAGACCGACAGGGATGGTAGCCGGGGAGCTGTTTTTT
CASSALRPTGMVAGELFF
>15|.|.|TRBJ2-3|TRBV11-2
TGTGCCAGCAGCTTATCACGGGGAAGCACAGATACGCAGTATTTT
CASSLSRGSTDTQYF
>16|once|.|TRBJ1-4|TRBV4-1
TGCGCCAGCAGCCAAGACAGTACGTCAGCTAATGAAAAACTGTTTTTT
CASSQDSTSANEKLFF
>15|.|.|TRBJ2-6|TRBV9
TGTGCCAGCAGCGTAGCCCTATCTGGGGCCAACGTCCTGACTTTC
CASSVALSGANVLTF
>21|.|TRBD1|TRBJ1-3|TRBV14
TGTGCCAGCAGCCAAGATGAAGGACAGGTTCGACCTTTCAGCTCTGGAAACACCATATATTTT
CASSQDEGQVRPFSSGNTIYF